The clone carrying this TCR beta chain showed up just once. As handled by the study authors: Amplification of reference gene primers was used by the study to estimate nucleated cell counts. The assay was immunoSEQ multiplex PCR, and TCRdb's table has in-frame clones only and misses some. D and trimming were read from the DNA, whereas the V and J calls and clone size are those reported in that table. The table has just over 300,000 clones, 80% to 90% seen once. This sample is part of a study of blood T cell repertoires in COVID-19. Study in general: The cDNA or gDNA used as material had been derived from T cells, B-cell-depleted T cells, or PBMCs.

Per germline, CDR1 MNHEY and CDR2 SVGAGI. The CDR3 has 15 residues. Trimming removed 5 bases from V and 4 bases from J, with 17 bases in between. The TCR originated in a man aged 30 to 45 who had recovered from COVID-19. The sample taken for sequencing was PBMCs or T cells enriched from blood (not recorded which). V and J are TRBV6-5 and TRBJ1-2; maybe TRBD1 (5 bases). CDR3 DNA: TGTGCCAGCAGTCTGACAGCTCCCCCTGGCTATGGCTACACCTTC. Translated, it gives CASSLTAPPGYGYTF.